This T cell receptor (beta chain) stems from a study of naive and memory T cell subsets. Broader study findings: The RNA method is potentially sensitive to activation and differentiation changes.

The ends were cut back, 2 bases at V and 1 base at J, with 17 bases in the middle. The CDR3 is 17 amino acids. Germline V CDR1 and CDR2: MNHEY, SVGAGI. With regard to this clonotype: Its specificity is not known.

TCR cDNA received a 3' ligated oligonucleotide that carried a UMI. Adult healthy volunteers gave 2.5 ml peripheral blood for whole-blood RNA. Amplification of ligated cDNA took four PCR rounds with SP2 and nested alpha and beta constant primers. Each CDR3 protein gets one entry after TCRdb re-called the 5' RACE reads with MiXCR. The sample shows about 62,000 distinct CDR3 sequences, 7% to 8% of them seen only once. The receptor was isolated from a female donor in good health. The chain carries TRBV6-5 and TRBJ1-1; maybe TRBD1 (6 bases). The CDR3 nucleotides are TGTGCCAGCAGTTACGAACAGGGAGTACTCCAGAACACTGAAGCTTTCTTT. This translates into CASSYEQGVLQNTEAFF.